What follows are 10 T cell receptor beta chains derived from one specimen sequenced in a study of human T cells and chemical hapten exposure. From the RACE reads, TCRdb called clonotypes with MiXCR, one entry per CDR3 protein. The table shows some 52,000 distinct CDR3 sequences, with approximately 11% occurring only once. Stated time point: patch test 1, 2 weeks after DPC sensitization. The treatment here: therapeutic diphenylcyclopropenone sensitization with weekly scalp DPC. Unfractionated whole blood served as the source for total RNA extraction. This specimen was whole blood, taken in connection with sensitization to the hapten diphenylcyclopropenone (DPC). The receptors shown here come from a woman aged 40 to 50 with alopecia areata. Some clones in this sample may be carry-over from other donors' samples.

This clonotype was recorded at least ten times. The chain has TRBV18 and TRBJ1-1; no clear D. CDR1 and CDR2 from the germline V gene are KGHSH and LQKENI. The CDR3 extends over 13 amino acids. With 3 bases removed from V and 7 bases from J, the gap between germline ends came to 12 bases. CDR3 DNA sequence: TGTGCCAGCTCACCCTCGGGAGGGATTGAAGCTTTCTTT. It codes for CASSPSGGIEAFF.

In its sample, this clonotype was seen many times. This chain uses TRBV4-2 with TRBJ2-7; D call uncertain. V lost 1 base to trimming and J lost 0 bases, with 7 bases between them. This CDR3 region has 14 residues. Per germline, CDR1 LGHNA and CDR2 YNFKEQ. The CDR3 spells CASSQAALSYEQYF. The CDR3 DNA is TGTGCCAGCAGCCAAGCTGCCCTCTCCTACGAGCAGTACTTC.

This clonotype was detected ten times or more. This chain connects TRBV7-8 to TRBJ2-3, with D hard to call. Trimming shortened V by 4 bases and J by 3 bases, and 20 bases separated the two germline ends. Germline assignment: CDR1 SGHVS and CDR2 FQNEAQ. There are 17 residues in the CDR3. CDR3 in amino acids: CASSSWWSGEGTDTQYF. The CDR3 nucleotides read TGTGCCAGCAGCTCTTGGTGGTCCGGAGAAGGGACAGATACGCAGTATTTT.

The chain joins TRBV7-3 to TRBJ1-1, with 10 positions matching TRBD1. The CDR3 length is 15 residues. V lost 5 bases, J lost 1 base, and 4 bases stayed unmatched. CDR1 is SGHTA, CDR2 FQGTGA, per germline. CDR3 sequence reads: CASSRTGGTNTEAFF. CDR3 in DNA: TGTGCCAGCAGCCGGACAGGGGGGACGAACACTGAAGCTTTCTTT.

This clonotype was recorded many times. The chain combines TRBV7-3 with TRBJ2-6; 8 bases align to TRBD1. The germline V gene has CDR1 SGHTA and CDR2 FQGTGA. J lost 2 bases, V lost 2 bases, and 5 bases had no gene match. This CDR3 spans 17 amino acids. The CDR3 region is CASSLGAGGAGANVLTF. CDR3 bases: TGTGCCAGCAGCTTAGGGGCAGGGGGCGCTGGGGCCAACGTCCTGACTTTC.

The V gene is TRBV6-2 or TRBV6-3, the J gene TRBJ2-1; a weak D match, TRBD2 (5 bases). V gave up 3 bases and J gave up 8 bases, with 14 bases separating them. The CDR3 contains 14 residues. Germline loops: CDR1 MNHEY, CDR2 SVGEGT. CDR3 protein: CASSYLALRDEQFF. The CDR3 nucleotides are TGTGCCAGCAGTTATTTGGCCTTGAGGGATGAGCAGTTCTTC.

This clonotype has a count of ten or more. The CDR3 spells CASSSSSGSIPGELFF. The CDR3 nucleotides are TGTGCCAGCAGCAGCTCTAGCGGGAGTATCCCCGGGGAGCTGTTTTTT. This chain links TRBV11-2 with TRBJ2-2; 10 bases match TRBD2. V trimming: 5 bases; J trimming: 6 bases; junction bases outside the gene matches: 9. This CDR3 spans 16 amino acids. Germline CDR1 SGHAT, CDR2 FQNNGV.

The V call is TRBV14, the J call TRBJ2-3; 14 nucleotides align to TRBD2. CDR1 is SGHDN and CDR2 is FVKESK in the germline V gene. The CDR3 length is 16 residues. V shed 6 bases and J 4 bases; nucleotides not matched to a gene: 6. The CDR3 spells CASRRTSGGPSDTQYF. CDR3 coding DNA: TGTGCCAGCAGGCGGACTAGCGGGGGGCCTTCAGATACGCAGTATTTT.

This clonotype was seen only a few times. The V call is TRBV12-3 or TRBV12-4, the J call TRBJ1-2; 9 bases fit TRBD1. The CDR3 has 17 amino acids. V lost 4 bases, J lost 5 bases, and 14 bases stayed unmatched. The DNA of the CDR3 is TGTGCCAGCAGTTCGCTGGGGGGGGACAGGGTCAGATATGGCTACACCTTC. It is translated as CASSSLGGDRVRYGYTF.

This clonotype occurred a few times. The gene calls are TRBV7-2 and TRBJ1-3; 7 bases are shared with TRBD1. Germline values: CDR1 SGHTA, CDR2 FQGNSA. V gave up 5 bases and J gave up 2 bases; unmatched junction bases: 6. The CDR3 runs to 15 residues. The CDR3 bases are TGTGCCAGCAGCAAAGGGACAGCCCCTGGAAACACCATATATTTT. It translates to CASSKGTAPGNTIYF.